The next 21 T cell receptor beta chains were all read from a single sample in a study of blood T cells in healthy people across ages. Sample-barcoded 5' priming and a J-beta primer mix drove a second PCR of about 7 to 12 cycles. MiXCR was run by TCRdb on the 5' RACE reads, yielding one entry per CDR3 protein. The sample lists about a million distinct CDR3 sequences; approximately 49% were seen once. Material: blood. Receptor source: a man aged 25 to 45 in good health.

This clonotype came up once. The chain employs TRBV5-1 and TRBJ2-1; no firm D call. This CDR3 has 15 amino acids. Germline CDR1 SGHRS, CDR2 YFSETQ. V was trimmed by 0 bases and J by 4 bases, leaving 11 bases between them. Here the CDR3 DNA reads TGCGCCAGCAGCTTGGCCGCGGACCGTTACAATGAGCAGTTCTTC. It translates to CASSLAADRYNEQFF.

This chain's CDR3 is CASSPGDRASDTQYF. In nucleotides, the CDR3 is TGTGCCAGCAGTCCCGGGGACAGGGCTTCGGATACGCAGTATTTT. This chain links TRBV6-5 with TRBJ2-3; 9 bases are a match to TRBD1. The CDR3 loop spans 15 amino acids. Germline V gene lookup returns CDR1 MNHEY and CDR2 SVGAGI. With 5 bases clipped from V and 6 bases from J, the junction kept 9 bases outside the gene matches.

This chain links TRBV3-1 with TRBJ2-5; D could derive from TRBD1 or TRBD2 (6 bases each). Deletions cut 1 base from V and 5 bases from J, with 14 bases between. Looked up from germline, CDR1 is LGHDT and CDR2 is YNNKEL (reference sequence). The length of the CDR3 is 15 residues. Written as DNA, the CDR3 is TGTGCCAGCAGCCAAGCTAAGGAGGGGGTGGAGACCCAGTACTTC. Its translation is CASSQAKEGVETQYF.

The V and J genes are TRBV3-1 and TRBJ1-1; TRBD1 is a possible D gene (5 bases). V was shortened by 0 bases and J by 0 bases, with 5 bases between the two germline ends. Germline assignment: CDR1 LGHDT and CDR2 YNNKEL (reference sequence). This CDR3 comprises 14 residues. The CDR3 region has the DNA TGTGCCAGCAGCCAAGAGACAGTGAACACTGAAGCTTTCTTT. This translates into CASSQETVNTEAFF. Based on the CDR3 plus reference TRBV3-1 and TRBJ1-1, the full variable domain is DTAVSQTPKYLVTQMGNDKSIKCEQNLGHDTMYWYKQDSKKFLKIMFSYNNKELIINETVPNRFSPKSPDKAHLNLHINSLELGDSAVYFCASSQETVNTEAFFGQGTRLTVV.

The chain links TRBV20-1 to TRBJ2-7; 9 nucleotides align to TRBD2. After removal of 4 bases from V and 7 bases from J, the junction contained 17 bases not matched to a gene. The CDR3 sequence is 16 residues long. CDR1 DFQATT and CDR2 SNEGSKA come from the germline V gene (reference sequence). DNA of the CDR3: TGCAGTGCTAAAGACGGGATGACTAGCGGCTACAATGAGCAGTACTTC. Amino acids: CSAKDGMTSGYNEQYF.

The chain uses TRBV28 and TRBJ2-4, with D perhaps assigned TRBD1 or TRBD2 (6 bases each). This CDR3 region has 15 residues. Germline V gene lookup returns CDR1 MDHEN and CDR2 SYDVKM. Trimming took 5 bases from V and 7 from J, leaving 18 bases between them. Written as DNA, the CDR3 is TGTGCCAGCAGTCACTCCGGGGGCCGGGGGAACATTCAGTACTTC. This gives the protein CASSHSGGRGNIQYF.

Turning to this clonotype: A read error may produce the germline difference seen at one junction end. V and J are TRBV3-1 and TRBJ2-3; weak D call: TRBD2 (6 bases). Germline CDR1 LGHDT, CDR2 YNNKEL (reference sequence). The CDR3 extends over 14 amino acids. The CDR3 bases are TGTGCCAGCAGCCAGGGGGGACTCACAGGTACGCAGTATTTT. Residues: CASSQGGLTGTQYF.

This clonotype has only a few counts. CDR3 DNA sequence: TGTGCCAGCAGCCCCTCCGGGACTAGCTGGGACAAAAACATTCAGTACTTC. Amino acid sequence: CASSPSGTSWDKNIQYF. The chain links TRBV14 to TRBJ2-4, with 9 nucleotides matching TRBD2. The germline V gene encodes CDR1 SGHDN and CDR2 FVKESK. The length of the CDR3 is 17 residues. J lost 3 bases, V lost 4 bases, and 10 bases had no gene match. The full variable domain, rest sourced from reference TRBV14 and TRBJ2-4, is EAGVTQFPSHSVIEKGQTVTLRCDPISGHDNLYWYRRVMGKEIKFLLHFVKESKQDESGMPNNRFLAERTGGTYSTLKVQPAELEDSGVYFCASSPSGTSWDKNIQYFGAGTRLSVL.

This clonotype was seen only a few times. V usage is TRBV11-3 and J usage is TRBJ2-1; TRBD1 aligns across 7 bases. Trimming cost V 0 bases and J 7 bases; bases outside gene matches: 9. This CDR3 has 16 residues. Germline CDR1 reads SGHNT; CDR2 reads YENEEA. The CDR3 nucleotides read TGTGCCAGCAGCTTAGATCTAGAGACAGGGTTGAATGAGCAGTTCTTC. Protein product: CASSLDLETGLNEQFF.

The genes are TRBV6-6 and TRBJ1-2; no definite D call. The length of the CDR3 is 15 residues. V was trimmed by 2 bases and J by 3 bases, leaving 13 bases between them. Germline CDR1 is MNHNY and CDR2 is SVGAGI (reference sequence). The CDR3 DNA reads as TGTGCCAGCAGTTACGCGCAGAAGAATTACTATGGCTACACCTTC. Its translation is CASSYAQKNYYGYTF.

The chain joins TRBV6-2 or TRBV6-3 to TRBJ1-1, with 9 bases aligning to TRBD1. The CDR3 runs to 15 residues. The V segment lost 2 bases and the J segment 4 bases; nucleotides outside the gene matches: 5. Per the germline V gene, CDR1 is MNHEY and CDR2 is SVGEGT. CDR3 coding DNA: TGTGCCAGCAGTTACGGACCACAGGGGGCCACTGAAGCTTTCTTT. This codes for CASSYGPQGATEAFF.

This clonotype was picked up a small number of times. The J gene is TRBJ1-2, the V gene TRBV4-3; D may be TRBD1 (6 bases). The CDR3 covers 13 residues. Trimming removed 0 bases from V and 6 bases from J, with 8 bases in between. Germline V gene sequence: CDR1 LGHNA, CDR2 YSLEER. The CDR3 region is CASSQDGGDGYTF. The CDR3 DNA sequence: TGCGCCAGCAGCCAAGACGGGGGCGATGGCTACACCTTC.

This clonotype has a handful of counts. The chain carries TRBV9 and TRBJ2-2; maybe TRBD1 (5 bases). Germline lookup yields CDR1 SGDLS and CDR2 YYNGEE. This CDR3 has 13 amino acids. V lost 6 bases and J lost 0, with 6 bases in between. The CDR3 spells CASKGANTGELFF. CDR3 coding DNA: TGTGCCAGCAAAGGGGCGAACACCGGGGAGCTGTTTTTT.

The chain uses TRBV5-1 and TRBJ1-1; D is unresolved. Per the germline V gene, CDR1 is SGHRS and CDR2 is YFSETQ. Trimming removed 0 bases at V and 1 base at J, with 13 bases between. The CDR3 totals 16 residues. CDR3 DNA sequence: TGCGCCAGCAGCTTGGCTGCAGGCGCGTCGAACACTGAAGCTTTCTTT. This translates into CASSLAAGASNTEAFF. The entire variable domain, with the rest obtained from reference TRBV5-1 and TRBJ1-1, is as follows: KAGVTQTPRYLIKTRGQQVTLSCSPISGHRSVSWYQQTPGQGLQFLFEYFSETQRNKGNFPGRFSGRQFSNSRSEMNVSTLELGDSALYLCASSLAAGASNTEAFFGQGTRLTVV.

This clonotype was recorded only once. The chain has TRBV27 and TRBJ1-5; 9 nucleotides agree with TRBD1. The CDR3 spans 16 residues. Germline V gene sequence: CDR1 MNHEY, CDR2 SMNVEV (reference sequence). The V gene end was trimmed by 7 bases and the J gene end by 4 bases; junction bases not matched to a gene: 11. DNA for the CDR3: TGTGCCAGCACTGAAACCGGGACAGGGCGTAATCAGCCCCAGCATTTT. This encodes CASTETGTGRNQPQHF.

DNA of the CDR3: TGTGCCAGCAGCTTGGGGTTTTGGGACAGGGGCCCAGATACGCAGTATTTT. Its translation is CASSLGFWDRGPDTQYF. The chain recombines TRBV5-8 with TRBJ2-3, with 10 nucleotides matching TRBD1. V lost 0 bases and J lost 4; bases outside the gene matches: 8. The CDR3 has 17 residues. CDR1 SGHTS and CDR2 YDEGEE come from the germline V gene.

This clonotype has just a few counts. The junction does not match germline at one end; this may be a read error. The genes are TRBV13 and TRBJ1-5, with a weak D call TRBD1 (6 bases). Germline lookup yields CDR1 PRHDT and CDR2 FYEKMQ (reference sequence). The CDR3 is 14 amino acids. CDR3 nucleotides: TGTGCCAGCAGCATAGGGGGGGTGGATCAGCCCCAGCATTTT. This codes for CASSIGGVDQPQHF. The entire variable domain, with the rest obtained from reference TRBV13 and TRBJ1-5, is as follows: AAGVIQSPRHLIKEKRETATLKCYPIPRHDTVYWYQQGPGQDPQFLISFYEKMQSDKGSIPDRFSAQQFSDYHSELNMSSLELGDSALYFCASSIGGVDQPQHFGDGTRLSIL.

This clonotype was observed a handful of times. V and J are TRBV6-2 or TRBV6-3 and TRBJ2-1; D gene ambiguous. The V end was cut by 6 bases, the J end by 7 bases, with 10 bases between. Looked up from germline, CDR1 is MNHEY and CDR2 is SVGEGT. The CDR3 sequence is 12 residues long. CDR3 bases: TGTGCCAGCAGCCACGGAGTAAATGAGCAGTTCTTC. This sequence encodes CASSHGVNEQFF.

V usage is TRBV20-1 and J usage is TRBJ2-7, with D possibly TRBD2 on 6 matching bases. Per the germline V gene, CDR1 is DFQATT and CDR2 is SNEGSKA (reference sequence). Trimming took 8 bases from V and 0 from J, leaving 17 bases between them. The CDR3 runs to 14 residues. The CDR3 spells CSTQTGGDSYEQYF. The CDR3 DNA reads TGCAGTACCCAGACGGGCGGGGACTCCTACGAGCAGTACTTC.

The chain is built from TRBV6-2 or TRBV6-3 and TRBJ2-3; D is undetermined. V dropped 0 bases and J dropped 4 bases, with 8 bases sitting between them. The CDR3 contains 14 residues. Germline V gives CDR1 MNHEY, CDR2 SVGEGT. The CDR3 nucleotides read TGTGCCAGCAGTTACTCAGGGTTTCCAGATACGCAGTATTTT. This sequence encodes CASSYSGFPDTQYF.

This clonotype was seen at least ten times. A junction end diverges from the germline sequence, so it may reflect a read error. The rearrangement joins TRBV5-1 to TRBJ2-7, with 7 bases identical to TRBD1. The CDR3 runs to 14 residues. Germline V lookup: CDR1 SGHRS, CDR2 YFSETQ. CDR3 sequence (DNA): TGTGCCAGCAGCTCCGGGACAGTCTCCTACGAGCAGTACTTC. It translates to CASSSGTVSYEQYF.